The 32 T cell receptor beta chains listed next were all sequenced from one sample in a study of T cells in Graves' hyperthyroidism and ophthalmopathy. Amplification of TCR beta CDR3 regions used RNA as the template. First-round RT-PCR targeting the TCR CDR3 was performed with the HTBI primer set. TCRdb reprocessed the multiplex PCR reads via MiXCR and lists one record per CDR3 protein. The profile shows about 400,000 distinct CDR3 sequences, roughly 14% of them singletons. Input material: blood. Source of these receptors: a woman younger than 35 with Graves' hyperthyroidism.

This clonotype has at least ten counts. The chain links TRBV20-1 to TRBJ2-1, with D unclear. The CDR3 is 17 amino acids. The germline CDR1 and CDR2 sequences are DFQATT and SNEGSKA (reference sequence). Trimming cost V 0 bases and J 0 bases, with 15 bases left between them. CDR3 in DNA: TGCAGTGCTAGAGAGCCCTCTCTCCCGAGCTCCTACAATGAGCAGTTCTTC. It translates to CSAREPSLPSSYNEQFF.

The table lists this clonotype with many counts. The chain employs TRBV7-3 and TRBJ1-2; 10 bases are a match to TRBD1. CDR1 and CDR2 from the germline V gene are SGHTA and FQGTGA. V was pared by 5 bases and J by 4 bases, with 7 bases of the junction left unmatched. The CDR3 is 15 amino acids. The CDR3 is CASSATGTGVYGYTF. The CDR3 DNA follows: TGTGCCAGCAGCGCAACAGGGACAGGGGTCTATGGCTACACCTTC. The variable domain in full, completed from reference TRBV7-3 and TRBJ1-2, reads GAGVSQTPSNKVTEKGKYVELRCDPISGHTALYWYRQSLGQGPEFLIYFQGTGAADDSGLPNDRFFAVRPEGSVSTLKIQRTERGDSAVYLCASSATGTGVYGYTFGSGTRLTVV.

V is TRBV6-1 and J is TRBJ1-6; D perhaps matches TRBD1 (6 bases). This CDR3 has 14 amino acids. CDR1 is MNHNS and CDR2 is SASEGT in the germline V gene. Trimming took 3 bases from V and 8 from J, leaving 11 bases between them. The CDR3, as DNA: TGTGCCAGCAGTGATGGGACACTTGATTCACCCCTCCACTTT. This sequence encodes CASSDGTLDSPLHF.

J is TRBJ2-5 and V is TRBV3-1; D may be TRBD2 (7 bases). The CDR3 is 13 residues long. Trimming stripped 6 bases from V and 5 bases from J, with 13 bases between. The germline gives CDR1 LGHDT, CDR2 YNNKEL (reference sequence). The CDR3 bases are TGTGCCAGCAGGGCCGAGGGGGGGGAGACCCAGTACTTC. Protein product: CASRAEGGETQYF.

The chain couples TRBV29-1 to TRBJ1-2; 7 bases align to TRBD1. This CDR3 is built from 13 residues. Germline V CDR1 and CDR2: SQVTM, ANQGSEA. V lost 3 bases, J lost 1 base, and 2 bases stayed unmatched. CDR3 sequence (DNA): TGCAGCGTTGAGGACAGGCTTAACTATGGCTACACCTTC. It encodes CSVEDRLNYGYTF.

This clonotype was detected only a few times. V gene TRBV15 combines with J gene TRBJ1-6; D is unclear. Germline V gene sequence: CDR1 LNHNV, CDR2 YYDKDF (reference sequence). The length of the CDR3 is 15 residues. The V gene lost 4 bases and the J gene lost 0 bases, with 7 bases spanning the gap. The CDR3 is CATSKGGSYNSPLHF. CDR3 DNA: TGTGCCACCAGCAAAGGCGGCTCCTATAATTCACCCCTCCACTTT.

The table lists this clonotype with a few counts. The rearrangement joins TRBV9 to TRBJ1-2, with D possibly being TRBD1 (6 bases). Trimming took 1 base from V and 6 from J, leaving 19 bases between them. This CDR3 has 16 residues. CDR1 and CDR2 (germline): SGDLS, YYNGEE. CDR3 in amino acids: CASSVKVGGRYDGYTF. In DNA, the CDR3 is TGTGCCAGCAGCGTAAAGGTGGGGGGGCGGTACGATGGCTACACCTTC.

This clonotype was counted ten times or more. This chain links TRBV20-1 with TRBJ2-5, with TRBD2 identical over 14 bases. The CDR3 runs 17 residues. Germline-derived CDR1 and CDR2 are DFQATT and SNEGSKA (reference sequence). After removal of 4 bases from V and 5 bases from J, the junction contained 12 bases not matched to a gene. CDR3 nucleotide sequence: TGCAGTGCTAAAACGGGACTAGCGGGGGCGCCACGGGAGACCCAGTACTTC. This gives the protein CSAKTGLAGAPRETQYF.

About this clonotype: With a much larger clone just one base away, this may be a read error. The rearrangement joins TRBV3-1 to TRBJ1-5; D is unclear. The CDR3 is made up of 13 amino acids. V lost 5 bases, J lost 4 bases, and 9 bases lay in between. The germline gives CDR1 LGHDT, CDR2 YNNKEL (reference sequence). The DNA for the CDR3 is TGTGCCAGCAGCTGGGAGATAAATCAGCCCCAGCATTTT. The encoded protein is CASSWEINQPQHF.

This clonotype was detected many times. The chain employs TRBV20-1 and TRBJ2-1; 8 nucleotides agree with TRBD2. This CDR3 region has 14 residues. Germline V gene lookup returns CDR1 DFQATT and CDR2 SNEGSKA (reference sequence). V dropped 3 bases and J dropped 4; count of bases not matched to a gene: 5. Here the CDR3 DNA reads TGCAGTGCTAGTATAGCGGGGTCATACAATGAGCAGTTCTTC. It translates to CSASIAGSYNEQFF.

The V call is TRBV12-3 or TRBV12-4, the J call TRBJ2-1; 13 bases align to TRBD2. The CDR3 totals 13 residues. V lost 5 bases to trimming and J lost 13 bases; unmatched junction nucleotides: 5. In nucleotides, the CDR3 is TGTGCCAGCAGTCTCACTAGCGGGGGGGATCAGTTCTTC. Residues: CASSLTSGGDQFF.

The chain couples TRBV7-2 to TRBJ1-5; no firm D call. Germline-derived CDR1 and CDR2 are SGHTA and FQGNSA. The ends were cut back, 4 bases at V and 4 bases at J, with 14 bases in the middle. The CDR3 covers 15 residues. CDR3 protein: CASSSLGLRNQPQHF. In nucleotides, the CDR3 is TGTGCCAGCAGCTCGTTAGGACTGCGGAATCAGCCCCAGCATTTT.

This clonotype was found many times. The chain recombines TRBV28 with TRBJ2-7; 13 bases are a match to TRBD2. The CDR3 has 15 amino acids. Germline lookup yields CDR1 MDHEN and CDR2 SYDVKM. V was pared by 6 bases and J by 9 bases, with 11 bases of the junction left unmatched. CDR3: CASSNQLAGGPWQYF. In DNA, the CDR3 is TGTGCCAGCAGCAACCAACTAGCGGGAGGGCCTTGGCAGTACTTC.

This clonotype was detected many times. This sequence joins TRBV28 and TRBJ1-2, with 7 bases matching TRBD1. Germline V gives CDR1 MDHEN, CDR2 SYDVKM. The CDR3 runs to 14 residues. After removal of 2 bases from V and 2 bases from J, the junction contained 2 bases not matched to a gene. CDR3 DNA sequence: TGTGCCAGCAGTTTAGGACAGGCCAACTATGGCTACACCTTC. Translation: CASSLGQANYGYTF.

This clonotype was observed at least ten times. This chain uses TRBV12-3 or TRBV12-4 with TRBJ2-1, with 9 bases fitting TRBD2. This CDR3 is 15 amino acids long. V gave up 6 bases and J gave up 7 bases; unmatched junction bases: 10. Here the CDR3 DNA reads TGTGCCAGCAGCCGGGGAGCGGGAGGTTGGAATGAGCAGTTCTTC. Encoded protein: CASSRGAGGWNEQFF.

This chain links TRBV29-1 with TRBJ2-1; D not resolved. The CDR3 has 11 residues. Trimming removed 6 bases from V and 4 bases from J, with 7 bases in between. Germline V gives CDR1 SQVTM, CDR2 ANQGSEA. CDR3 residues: CSVLTYNEQFF. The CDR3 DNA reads TGCAGCGTCCTGACTTACAATGAGCAGTTCTTC.

CDR3 in amino acids: CASSPKGGATAGELFF. The CDR3 nucleotides are TGTGCCAGCAGTCCCAAGGGGGGCGCTACGGCCGGGGAGCTGTTTTTT. V usage is TRBV12-3 or TRBV12-4 and J usage is TRBJ2-2; D might be TRBD1 or TRBD2, each matching 6 bases. The CDR3 sequence is 16 residues long. Trimming cost V 5 bases and J 6 bases, with 19 bases left between them.

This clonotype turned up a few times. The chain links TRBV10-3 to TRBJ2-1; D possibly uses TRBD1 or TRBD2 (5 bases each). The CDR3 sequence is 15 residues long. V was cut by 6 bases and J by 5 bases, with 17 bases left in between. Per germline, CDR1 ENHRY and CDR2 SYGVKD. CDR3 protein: CAIRLRDGDNNEQFF. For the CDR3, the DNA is TGTGCCATCAGACTCCGGGACGGAGACAACAATGAGCAGTTCTTC.

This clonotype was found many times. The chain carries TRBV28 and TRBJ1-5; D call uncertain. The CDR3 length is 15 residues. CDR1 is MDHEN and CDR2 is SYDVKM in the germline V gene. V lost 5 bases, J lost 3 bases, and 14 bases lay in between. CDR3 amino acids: CASSLSGGNNQPQHF. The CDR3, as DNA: TGTGCCAGCAGTCTATCGGGAGGGAACAATCAGCCCCAGCATTTT.

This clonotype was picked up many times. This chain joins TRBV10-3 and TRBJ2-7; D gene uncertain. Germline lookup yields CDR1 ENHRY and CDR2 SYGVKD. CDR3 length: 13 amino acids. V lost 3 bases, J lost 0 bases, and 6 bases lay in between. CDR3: CAISDQLSYEQYF. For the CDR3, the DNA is TGTGCCATCAGTGACCAGCTCTCCTACGAGCAGTACTTC.

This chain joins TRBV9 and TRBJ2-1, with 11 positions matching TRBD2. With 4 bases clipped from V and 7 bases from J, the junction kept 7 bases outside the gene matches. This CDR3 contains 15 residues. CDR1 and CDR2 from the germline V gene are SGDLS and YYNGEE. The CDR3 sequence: CASSLLAGVVNEQFF. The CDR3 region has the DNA TGTGCCAGCAGCTTACTAGCGGGAGTAGTAAATGAGCAGTTCTTC.

The CDR3 nucleotides read TGTGCCAGCAGCACTCTAGCGGGGGCATCGAGCGGGGAGCTGTTTTTT. Protein sequence: CASSTLAGASSGELFF. The V and J genes are TRBV7-3 and TRBJ2-2; TRBD2 agrees at 10 bases. Germline CDR1 SGHTA, CDR2 FQGTGA. V lost 5 bases, J lost 7 bases, and 10 bases stayed unmatched. This CDR3 has 16 amino acids. The full variable domain, its missing parts supplied by reference TRBV7-3 and TRBJ2-2, is GAGVSQTPSNKVTEKGKYVELRCDPISGHTALYWYRQSLGQGPEFLIYFQGTGAADDSGLPNDRFFAVRPEGSVSTLKIQRTERGDSAVYLCASSTLAGASSGELFFGEGSRLTVL.

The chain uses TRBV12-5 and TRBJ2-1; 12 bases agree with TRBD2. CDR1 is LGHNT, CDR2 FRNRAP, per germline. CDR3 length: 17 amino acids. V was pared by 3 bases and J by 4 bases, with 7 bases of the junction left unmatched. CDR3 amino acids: CASGLGLAGWFYNEQFF. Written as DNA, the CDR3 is TGTGCTAGTGGTTTAGGACTAGCGGGGTGGTTTTACAATGAGCAGTTCTTC.

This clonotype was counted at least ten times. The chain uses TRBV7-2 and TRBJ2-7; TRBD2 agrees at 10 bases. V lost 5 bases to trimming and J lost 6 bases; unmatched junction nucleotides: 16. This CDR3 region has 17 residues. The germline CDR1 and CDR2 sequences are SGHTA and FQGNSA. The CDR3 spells CASSPHPSGGAGGEQYF. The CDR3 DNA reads TGTGCCAGCAGCCCGCATCCAAGCGGGGGGGCGGGGGGCGAGCAGTACTTC.

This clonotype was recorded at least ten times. This chain's CDR3 is CASSPDGGNTEAFF. In nucleotides, the CDR3 is TGTGCCAGCTCACCCGATGGTGGGAACACTGAAGCTTTCTTT. The chain couples TRBV18 to TRBJ1-1, with D unresolved. The CDR3 spans 14 residues. CDR1 KGHSH and CDR2 LQKENI come from the germline V gene. The V end lost 3 bases, the J end lost 1 base, and 9 bases lay between the germline ends.

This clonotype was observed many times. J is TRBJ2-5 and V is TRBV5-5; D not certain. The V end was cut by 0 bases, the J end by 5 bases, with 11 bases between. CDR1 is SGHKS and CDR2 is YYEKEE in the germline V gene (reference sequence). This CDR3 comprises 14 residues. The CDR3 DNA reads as TGTGCCAGCAGCTTGGAAGATAGTACGGAGACCCAGTACTTC. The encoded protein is CASSLEDSTETQYF.

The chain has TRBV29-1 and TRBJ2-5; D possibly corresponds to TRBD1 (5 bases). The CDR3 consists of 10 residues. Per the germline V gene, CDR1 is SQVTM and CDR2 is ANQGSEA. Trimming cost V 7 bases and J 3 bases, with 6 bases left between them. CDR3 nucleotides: TGCAGCGGCAGGGAAGAGACCCAGTACTTC. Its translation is CSGREETQYF.

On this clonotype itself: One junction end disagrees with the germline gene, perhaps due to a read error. The DNA of the CDR3 is TGCAGTGCTAGAGGTTTGGTGGGTGCAACTAATGAAAAACCGTTTTTT. It specifies CSARGLVGATNEKPFF. The chain recombines TRBV20-1 with TRBJ1-4; D is ambiguous. This CDR3 is 16 amino acids long. Germline V gene sequence: CDR1 DFQATT, CDR2 SNEGSKA (reference sequence).

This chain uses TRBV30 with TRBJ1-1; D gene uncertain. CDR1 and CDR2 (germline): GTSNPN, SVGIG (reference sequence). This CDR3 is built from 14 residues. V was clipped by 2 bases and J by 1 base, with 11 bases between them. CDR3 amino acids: CAWSKTLWNTEAFF. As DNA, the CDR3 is TGTGCCTGGAGTAAAACATTATGGAACACTGAAGCTTTCTTT.

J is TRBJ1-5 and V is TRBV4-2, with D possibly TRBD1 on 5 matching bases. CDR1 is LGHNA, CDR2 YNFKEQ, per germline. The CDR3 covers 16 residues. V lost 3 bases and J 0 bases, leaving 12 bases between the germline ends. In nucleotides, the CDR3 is TGTGCCAGCAGCCAGGAGGGACGTAATAGCAATCAGCCCCAGCATTTT. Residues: CASSQEGRNSNQPQHF.

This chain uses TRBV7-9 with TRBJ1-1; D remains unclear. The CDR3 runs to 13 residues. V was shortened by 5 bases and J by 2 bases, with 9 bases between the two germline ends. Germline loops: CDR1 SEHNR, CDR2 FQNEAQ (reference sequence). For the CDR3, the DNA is TGTGCCAGCAGCCCTGACTTTAACACTGAAGCTTTCTTT. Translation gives CASSPDFNTEAFF.

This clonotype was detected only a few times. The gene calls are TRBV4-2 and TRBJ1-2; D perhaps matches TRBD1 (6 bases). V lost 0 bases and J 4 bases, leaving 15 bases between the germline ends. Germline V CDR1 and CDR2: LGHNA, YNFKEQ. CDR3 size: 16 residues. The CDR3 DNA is TGTGCCAGCAGCCAAGATTTACAGGGAGGGCTCTATGGCTACACCTTC. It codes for CASSQDLQGGLYGYTF.